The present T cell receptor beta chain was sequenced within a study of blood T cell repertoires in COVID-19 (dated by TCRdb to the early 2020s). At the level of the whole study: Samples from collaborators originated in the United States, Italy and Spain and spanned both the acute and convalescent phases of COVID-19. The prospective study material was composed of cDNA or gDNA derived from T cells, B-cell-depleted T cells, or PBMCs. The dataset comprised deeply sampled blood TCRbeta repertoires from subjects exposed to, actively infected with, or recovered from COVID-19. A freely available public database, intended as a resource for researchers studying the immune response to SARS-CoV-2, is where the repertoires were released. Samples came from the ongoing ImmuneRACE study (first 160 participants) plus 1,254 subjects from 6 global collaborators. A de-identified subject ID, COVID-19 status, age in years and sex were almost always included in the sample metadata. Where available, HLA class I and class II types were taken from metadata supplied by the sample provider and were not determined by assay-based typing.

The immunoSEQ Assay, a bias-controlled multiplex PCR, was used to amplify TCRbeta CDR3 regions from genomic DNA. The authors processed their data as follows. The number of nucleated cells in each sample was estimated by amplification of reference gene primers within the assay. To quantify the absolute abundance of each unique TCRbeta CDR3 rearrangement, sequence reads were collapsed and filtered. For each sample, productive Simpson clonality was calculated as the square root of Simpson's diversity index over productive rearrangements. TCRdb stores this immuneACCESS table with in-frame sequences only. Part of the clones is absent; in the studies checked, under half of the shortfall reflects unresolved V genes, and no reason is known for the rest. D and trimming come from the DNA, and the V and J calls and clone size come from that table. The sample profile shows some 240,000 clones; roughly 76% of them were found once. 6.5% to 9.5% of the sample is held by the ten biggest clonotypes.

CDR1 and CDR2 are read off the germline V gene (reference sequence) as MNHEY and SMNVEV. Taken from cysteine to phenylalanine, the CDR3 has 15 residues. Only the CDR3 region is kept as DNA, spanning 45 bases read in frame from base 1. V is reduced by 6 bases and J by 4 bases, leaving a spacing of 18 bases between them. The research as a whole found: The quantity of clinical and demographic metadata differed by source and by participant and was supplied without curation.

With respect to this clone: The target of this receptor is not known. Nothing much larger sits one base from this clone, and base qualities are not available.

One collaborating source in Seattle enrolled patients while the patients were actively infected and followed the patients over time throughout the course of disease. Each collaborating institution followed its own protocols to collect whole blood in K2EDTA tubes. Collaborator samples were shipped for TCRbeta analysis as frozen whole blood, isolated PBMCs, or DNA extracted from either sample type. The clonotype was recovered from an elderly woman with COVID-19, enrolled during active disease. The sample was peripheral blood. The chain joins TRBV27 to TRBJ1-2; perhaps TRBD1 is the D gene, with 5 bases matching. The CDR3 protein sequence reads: CASRESRVKTYGYTF. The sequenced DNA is TGTGCCAGCAGAGAGAGCAGGGTGAAAACCTATGGCTACACCTTC.